Each of the 27 T cell receptor beta chains below was sequenced from the same sample in a study of long-term antiretroviral therapy in people with HIV. Sequencing used immunoSEQ v3.0 at survey level. Measured with immunoSEQ multiplex PCR; TCRdb has only the in-frame clones, and not every one. The table lists tens of thousands of clones, roughly 96% of them singletons, with roughly 2.5% in the top ten. The specimen comprised unsorted PBMCs, sampled 3.7 years after starting antiretroviral therapy. These TCRs come from a woman in her forties or fifties with HIV.

The rearrangement links TRBV12-1 to TRBJ2-7; TRBD1 is taken as the D call from the table, unchecked against the DNA. TRBV12-1 is assigned pseudogene status. This CDR3 region has 15 residues. DNA for the CDR3: TGTGCCAGCAGCTTTGAGGACAGGGGGTTAGGCGAGCAGTACTTC. This translates into CASSFEDRGLGEQYF.

The V and J genes are TRBV7-6 and TRBJ2-5; no firm D call. Germline V gives CDR1 SGHVS, CDR2 FNYEAQ. V shed 2 bases and J shed 1 base, with 2 bases lying between them. CDR3 length: 12 amino acids. The CDR3 spells CASSLPQETQYF. CDR3 DNA: TGTGCCAGCAGCTTACCCCAAGAGACCCAGTACTTC.

The chain links TRBV19 to TRBJ1-5; 8 bases line up with TRBD1. Germline CDR1 and CDR2: LNHDA and SQIVND (reference sequence). The V segment lost 8 bases and the J segment 4 bases; nucleotides outside the gene matches: 19. This CDR3 spans 18 amino acids. CDR3: CASEPATGGAGVNQPQHF. The CDR3 DNA sequence: TGTGCCAGTGAGCCGGCAACAGGGGGGGCGGGAGTAAATCAGCCCCAGCATTTT.

The chain links TRBV4-1 to TRBJ1-3, with a possible D match to TRBD1 (6 bases). Germline assignment: CDR1 MGHRA and CDR2 YSYEKL. Between the trimmed V and J ends, which lost 1 base and 2 bases, there was a span of 12 bases. CDR3 size: 16 residues. CDR3 loop: CASSQGTARTGNTIYF. CDR3 DNA: TGCGCCAGCAGCCAAGGGACAGCTCGTACTGGAAACACCATATATTTT.

The chain has TRBV2 and TRBJ2-1; 13 positions agree with TRBD2. The CDR3 contains 15 residues. The V gene end was trimmed by 7 bases and the J gene end by 8 bases; junction bases not matched to a gene: 8. Germline V CDR1 and CDR2: SNHLY, FYNNEI. CDR3 bases: TGTGCCAGCAACTTACTAGCGGGGGGGCTTGATGAGCAGTTCTTC. This translates into CASNLLAGGLDEQFF.

The count of this clone is one. V is TRBV4-2 and J is TRBJ1-1, with 9 bases matching TRBD1. In germline, CDR1 is LGHNA, CDR2 YNFKEQ. The CDR3 contains 14 residues. The V gene end was trimmed by 0 bases and the J gene end by 12 bases; junction bases not matched to a gene: 8. CDR3 DNA sequence: TGTGCCAGCAGCCAAGATCCCGGGACAGGGCAGACTTTCTTT. Protein sequence: CASSQDPGTGQTFF.

The chain recombines TRBV5-1 with TRBJ1-1; D uncertain. There are 12 residues in the CDR3. The V end lost 4 bases, the J end lost 6 bases, and 10 bases lay between the germline ends. The V gene's germline CDR1 is SGHRS and CDR2 YFSETQ. In DNA, the CDR3 is TGCGCCAGCAGCCCGCCCAGCCCTGAAGCTTTCTTT. Protein product: CASSPPSPEAFF. Together with reference TRBV5-1 and TRBJ1-1, the CDR3 gives the full variable domain: KAGVTQTPRYLIKTRGQQVTLSCSPISGHRSVSWYQQTPGQGLQFLFEYFSETQRNKGNFPGRFSGRQFSNSRSEMNVSTLELGDSALYLCASSPPSPEAFFGQGTRLTVV.

This chain uses TRBV7-2 with TRBJ1-2, with unresolved D. Germline CDR1 is SGHTA and CDR2 is FQGNSA. The CDR3 runs 13 residues. Trimming left V 5 bases short and J 2 bases short, with 9 bases between. CDR3: CASSPTANYGYTF. CDR3 nucleotides: TGTGCCAGCAGCCCTACAGCGAACTATGGCTACACCTTC.

Notes on this clone: In the same sample, other DNA sequences code for this CDR3. The chain joins TRBV19 to TRBJ2-6; no clear D gene. V was clipped by 1 base and J by 1 base, with 2 bases between them. CDR1 and CDR2 from the germline V gene are LNHDA and SQIVND (reference sequence). The CDR3 extends over 14 amino acids. CDR3 sequence (DNA): TGTGCCAGTAGTATAGGGTCTGGGGCCAACGTCCTGACTTTC. Amino acids: CASSIGSGANVLTF.

This clone was detected only a few times. The J gene is TRBJ2-3, the V gene TRBV7-9; D is unclear. With 6 bases removed from V and 2 bases from J, the gap between germline ends came to 12 bases. Germline V gene lookup returns CDR1 SEHNR and CDR2 FQNEAQ (reference sequence). The CDR3 extends over 14 amino acids. The CDR3 reads CASSSTRPTDTQYF. The CDR3 DNA is TGTGCCAGCAGTTCGACTCGACCCACAGATACGCAGTATTTT.

This chain links TRBV29-1 with TRBJ1-2; 7 nucleotides align to TRBD1. In germline, CDR1 is SQVTM, CDR2 ANQGSEA. This CDR3 comprises 14 residues. With 4 bases clipped from V and 1 base from J, the junction kept 6 bases outside the gene matches. The CDR3 here is CSVGTGEGNYGYTF. The CDR3 DNA is TGCAGCGTTGGAACAGGGGAGGGTAACTATGGCTACACCTTC.

This clone was detected only once. This chain joins TRBV25-1 and TRBJ1-1; weak D call: TRBD1 (5 bases). This CDR3 contains 15 residues. CDR1 MGHDK and CDR2 SYGVNS come from the germline V gene. Trimming removed 3 bases at V and 0 bases at J, with 11 bases between. The CDR3 bases are TGTGCCAGCAGTGATCCAGGACACATGAACACTGAAGCTTTCTTT. This codes for CASSDPGHMNTEAFF. Combining the CDR3 with reference TRBV25-1 and TRBJ1-1 gives the whole variable domain EADIYQTPRYLVIGTGKKITLECSQTMGHDKMYWYQQDPGMELHLIHYSYGVNSTEKGDLSSESTVSRIRTEHFPLTLESARPSHTSQYLCASSDPGHMNTEAFFGQGTRLTVV.

The J gene is TRBJ2-7, the V gene TRBV2, with no clear D. V was cut by 8 bases and J by 7 bases, with 12 bases left in between. This CDR3 is built from 11 residues. Germline values: CDR1 SNHLY, CDR2 FYNNEI. CDR3 sequence: CASRGPGEQYF. CDR3 coding DNA: TGTGCCAGCCGTGGTCCTGGGGAGCAGTACTTC.

Only a few counts were recorded for this clone. This chain connects TRBV7-9 to TRBJ1-1; D might be TRBD1 (5 bases). This CDR3 is built from 16 residues. Germline V gene lookup returns CDR1 SEHNR and CDR2 FQNEAQ (reference sequence). V lost 7 bases and J 4 bases, leaving 22 bases between the germline ends. The CDR3 here is CASKIKGTAMGTEAFF. The CDR3 bases are TGTGCCAGCAAGATTAAAGGGACCGCCATGGGCACTGAAGCTTTCTTT.

The rearrangement links TRBV5-1 to TRBJ2-7, with D possibly matching TRBD1 (6 bases). Trimming left V 4 bases short and J 2 bases short, with 10 bases between. CDR1 SGHRS and CDR2 YFSETQ come from the germline V gene. This CDR3 spans 13 amino acids. The CDR3 here is CASSRQDPYEQYF. The CDR3, as DNA: TGCGCCAGCAGCCGACAGGACCCCTACGAGCAGTACTTC.

The chain uses TRBV2 and TRBJ1-6; TRBD1 might be the D (6 bases). Germline V CDR1 and CDR2: SNHLY, FYNNEI. V lost 4 bases and J lost 0, with 16 bases in between. This CDR3 is 18 amino acids long. The CDR3 reads CASSVPPGHSSYNSPLHF. The CDR3 DNA reads as TGTGCCAGCAGTGTCCCTCCGGGACATAGCTCCTATAATTCACCCCTCCACTTT.

The chain links TRBV18 to TRBJ2-1; 11 nucleotides agree with TRBD1. Germline V CDR1 and CDR2: KGHSH, LQKENI. The V gene end was trimmed by 6 bases and the J gene end by 4 bases; junction bases not matched to a gene: 8. There are 16 residues in the CDR3. CDR3 nucleotides: TGTGCCAGCTCTATAGTCGGGACAGGGGGTTACAATGAGCAGTTCTTC. Its protein product is CASSIVGTGGYNEQFF.

The CDR3 DNA reads as TGCGCCAGCAGCCACGACCTATCCTACGAGCAGTACTTC. It encodes CASSHDLSYEQYF. This chain connects TRBV4-1 to TRBJ2-7; D not resolved. The length of the CDR3 is 13 residues. The germline V and J ends were trimmed by 3 bases and 1 base, with 7 bases remaining between them. The germline gives CDR1 MGHRA, CDR2 YSYEKL.

This chain links TRBV30 with TRBJ1-2; TRBD1 matches at 7 bases. Germline values: CDR1 GTSNPN, CDR2 SVGIG (reference sequence). V was pared by 4 bases and J by 1 base, with 12 bases of the junction left unmatched. This CDR3 has 16 residues. CDR3 residues: CAWTQAGQGVNYGYTF. The CDR3 DNA reads as TGTGCCTGGACCCAAGCAGGGCAGGGGGTTAACTATGGCTACACCTTC.

This chain joins TRBV9 and TRBJ2-3; the match to TRBD1 covers 9 bases. J was trimmed by 4 bases and V by 3 bases; bases with no gene match: 6. The CDR3 is 15 amino acids. Germline CDR1 reads SGDLS; CDR2 reads YYNGEE. The CDR3 DNA follows: TGTGCCAGCAGCGGTGAACAGGGGGCTTCAGATACGCAGTATTTT. It codes for CASSGEQGASDTQYF.

The genes are TRBV2 and TRBJ2-3; 8 bases map to TRBD2. Germline V gene sequence: CDR1 SNHLY, CDR2 FYNNEI. Germline trimming cut 7 bases from V and 2 bases from J; bases unmatched to any gene: 11. The CDR3 is 16 residues long. Here the CDR3 DNA reads TGTGCCAGCAAGGAAGAGCGGGGGAGAAACACAGATACGCAGTATTTT. This translates into CASKEERGRNTDTQYF.

The rearrangement links TRBV6-5 to TRBJ2-4; TRBD1 matches 9 bases. The trim removed 6 bases at V and 3 bases at J, leaving 6 bases unmatched. This CDR3 contains 15 residues. The V gene's germline CDR1 is MNHEY and CDR2 SVGAGI. The CDR3 sequence is CASRRQGDSKNIQYF. The CDR3 DNA follows: TGTGCCAGCAGGAGACAGGGGGATAGCAAAAACATTCAGTACTTC.

The V call is TRBV11-3, the J call TRBJ2-5, with TRBD1 matching 10 bases. This CDR3 has 15 residues. The junction had 7 bases not matched to a gene; V was cut back by 4 bases and J by 5 bases. Germline loops: CDR1 SGHNT, CDR2 YENEEA. This chain's CDR3 is CASSSRDRGRETQYF. The CDR3 region has the DNA TGTGCCAGCAGCTCCCGGGACAGGGGTCGGGAGACCCAGTACTTC.

DNA for the CDR3: TGTGCCAGCAGGGTAAGGGAGAACACTGAAGCTTTCTTT. This codes for CASRVRENTEAFF. The rearrangement joins TRBV7-9 to TRBJ1-1, with D unresolved. Germline loops: CDR1 SEHNR, CDR2 FQNEAQ (reference sequence). This CDR3 has 13 amino acids. V was trimmed by 6 bases and J by 1 base, leaving 9 bases between them.

This rearrangement joins TRBV5-4 to TRBJ2-6, with D uncertain. In germline, CDR1 is SGHNT, CDR2 YYREEE (reference sequence). Trimming left V 4 bases short and J 0 bases short, with 14 bases between. CDR3 length: 17 amino acids. CDR3 bases: TGTGCCAGCAGCCCCCATTCTACACGCTCTGGGGCCAACGTCCTGACTTTC. This translates into CASSPHSTRSGANVLTF. Supplemented by reference TRBV5-4 and TRBJ2-6, the full variable domain reads ETGVTQSPTHLIKTRGQQVTLRCSSQSGHNTVSWYQQALGQGPQFIFQYYREEENGRGNFPPRFSGLQFPNYSSELNVNALELDDSALYLCASSPHSTRSGANVLTFGAGSRLTVL.

This chain uses TRBV2 with TRBJ2-1; 13 bases are shared with TRBD2. CDR1 is SNHLY and CDR2 is FYNNEI in the germline V gene. V gave up 6 bases and J gave up 8 bases; unmatched junction bases: 10. The CDR3 has 16 residues. CDR3 bases: TGTGCCAGCAGACTAACAACTAGCGGGGGGGCCTATGAGCAGTTCTTC. It codes for CASRLTTSGGAYEQFF.

This chain uses TRBV2 with TRBJ2-3; 8 bases line up with TRBD2. The CDR3 is 16 residues long. V was pared by 3 bases and J by 0 bases, with 5 bases of the junction left unmatched. CDR1 SNHLY and CDR2 FYNNEI come from the germline V gene. The CDR3 region is CASSDARGGSTDTQYF. CDR3 coding DNA: TGTGCCAGCAGTGATGCTCGCGGGGGGAGCACAGATACGCAGTATTTT.